This is a list of T cell receptor beta chains from one sample in a study of a mutant IDH1 vaccine in newly diagnosed glioma. Sequencing was performed with immunoSEQ multiplex PCR; in TCRdb, only in-frame clones are kept and a portion is missing. The table lists about 94,000 clones, just under 90% of them singletons. These TCRs are of unknown antigen specificity. The sequenced sample was PBMCs, obtained from a glioma patient whose treatment included an IDH1 peptide vaccine. The receptor set was obtained from a woman aged 45-65 years with glioma. The CDR3 runs from the conserved cysteine through the conserved F or W. Fields, in order: clone size, D gene, V gene, J gene, CDR3 protein, CDR3 DNA. The D gene is left open where the match is weak. Some rows mark clone size as missing; the rest say once, few, many or name a class of expanded clone.

-	-	TRBV27	TRBJ2-2	CASSQRLAGELFF	TGTGCCAGCAGTCAAAGACTAGCCGGGGAGCTGTTTTTT
few	-	TRBV30	TRBJ1-1	CAWSRWNTEAFF	TGTGCCTGGAGTCGGTGGAACACTGAAGCTTTCTTT
-	-	TRBV18	TRBJ1-1	CASSPGGENTEAFF	TGTGCCAGCTCACCAGGGGGAGAGAACACTGAAGCTTTCTTT
-	TRBD2	TRBV5-1	TRBJ2-1	CASSLAAGGGNEQFF	TGCGCCAGCAGCTTGGCAGCGGGAGGGGGGAATGAGCAGTTCTTC
-	-	TRBV7-9	TRBJ2-7	CASSLSQRYEQYF	TGTGCCAGCAGCTTAAGCCAGCGGTACGAGCAGTACTTC
-	TRBD2	TRBV5-6	TRBJ2-1	CASSFEGLVTAMEQFF	TGTGCCAGCAGCTTTGAGGGACTAGTGACGGCGATGGAGCAGTTCTTC
-	-	TRBV28	TRBJ1-2	CASSLGRTANYGYTF	TGTGCCAGCAGTTTAGGCAGAACAGCTAACTATGGCTACACCTTC
-	-	TRBV4-2	TRBJ2-7	CASSHYGGHSFSYEQYF	TGTGCCAGCAGCCACTACGGTGGACACAGCTTCTCCTACGAGCAGTACTTC
once	-	TRBV7-2	TRBJ2-3	CASSPRSVGDTQYF	TGTGCCAGCAGCCCCCGGAGCGTAGGAGATACGCAGTATTTT
-	-	TRBV15	TRBJ2-7	CATSRDLAGTPYEQYF	TGTGCCACCAGCAGAGACTTGGCGGGAACTCCCTACGAGCAGTACTTC
-	-	TRBV12-5	TRBJ2-2	CASGLVFSGELFF	TGTGCTAGTGGTTTGGTGTTTTCCGGGGAGCTGTTTTTT
-	-	TRBV30	TRBJ1-3	CAWRGPEGLSGNTIYF	TGTGCCTGGAGAGGGCCCGAGGGGCTATCTGGAAACACCATATATTTT
-	-	TRBV6-5	TRBJ1-1	CASSYPIGTTEAFF	TGTGCCAGCAGTTACCCTATAGGCACAACTGAAGCTTTCTTT
-	TRBD2	TRBV7-9	TRBJ2-1	CASSLVLAGGYEQFF	TGTGCCAGCAGCTTAGTGTTAGCGGGAGGCTATGAGCAGTTCTTC
-	-	TRBV6-1	TRBJ1-4	CASTTSSAGYEKLFF	TGTGCCAGCACCACTTCGTCGGCAGGGTATGAAAAACTGTTTTTT
-	-	TRBV11-2	TRBJ1-4	CASSSVRTNEKLFF	TGTGCCAGCAGCTCGGTGAGAACTAATGAAAAACTGTTTTTT
-	-	TRBV27	TRBJ2-1	CASSVTGPRDEQFF	TGTGCCAGCAGTGTTACAGGGCCTCGTGATGAGCAGTTCTTC
-	-	TRBV18	TRBJ2-5	CASSPWTGTQETQYF	TGTGCCAGCTCACCCTGGACCGGGACACAAGAGACCCAGTACTTC
few	-	TRBV25-1	TRBJ2-2	CASSVGWAAGELFF	TGTGCCAGCAGTGTAGGTTGGGCTGCCGGGGAGCTGTTTTTT
-	TRBD1	TRBV5-4	TRBJ1-2	CASSRQGSNYGYTF	TGTGCCAGCAGCAGACAGGGGAGTAACTATGGCTACACCTTC
-	TRBD1	TRBV28	TRBJ2-5	CASRKGGLGQETQYF	TGTGCCAGCAGAAAAGGGGGCCTAGGCCAAGAGACCCAGTACTTC
-	TRBD2	TRBV10-3	TRBJ2-1	CAISESRASGDYNEQFF	TGTGCCATCAGTGAGTCGAGGGCTAGCGGGGACTACAATGAGCAGTTCTTC
-	-	TRBV6-1	TRBJ1-4	CASSAQAGGNEKLFF	TGTGCCAGCAGTGCTCAGGCGGGGGGCAATGAAAAACTGTTTTTT
-	TRBD2	TRBV5-1	TRBJ2-7	CASSIQRGVYEQYF	TGCGCCAGCAGCATTCAGCGGGGGGTCTACGAGCAGTACTTC
-	TRBD2	TRBV30	TRBJ2-5	CAWSVQSGVQETQYF	TGTGCCTGGAGTGTACAAAGCGGGGTCCAAGAGACCCAGTACTTC
-	-	TRBV6-1	TRBJ2-3	CASSENKDHFTDTQYF	TGTGCCAGCAGTGAAAATAAGGATCACTTCACAGATACGCAGTATTTT
-	-	TRBV27	TRBJ1-4	CASSSRRFGEKLFF	TGTGCCAGCAGTTCTAGGAGGTTCGGTGAAAAACTGTTTTTT
once	TRBD2	TRBV5-1	TRBJ2-7	CASSLVPAGGPYESYEQYF	TGCGCCAGCAGCTTGGTCCCAGCGGGAGGGCCATACGAATCCTACGAGCAGTACTTC
-	TRBD2	TRBV18	TRBJ2-7	CASSPGGRPYEQYF	TGTGCCAGCTCACCAGGCGGGAGACCTTACGAGCAGTACTTC
-	-	TRBV5-5	TRBJ2-7	CASSFTDSYEQYF	TGTGCCAGCAGCTTCACAGACTCTTACGAGCAGTACTTC
-	-	TRBV27	TRBJ1-1	CASQPSAGGAATEAFF	TGTGCCAGTCAACCATCCGCGGGGGGAGCGGCCACTGAAGCTTTCTTT